This is a list of T cell receptor beta chains from one sample in a study of human T cells and chemical hapten exposure. TCRdb fed the RACE reads into MiXCR, producing one record per CDR3 protein. The table shows 110,000 or so distinct CDR3 sequences, with roughly 9% occurring only once. Sequenced here: whole blood, sampled in connection with sensitization to the hapten diphenylcyclopropenone (DPC). The source of these receptors is a middle-aged woman with alopecia areata. Some clones in this sample may be carry-over from other donors' samples. Both conserved end residues are trimmed from each CDR3.

j_call v_call cdr3_aa
TRBJ1-2 TRBV29-1 SVDVGQGNYGYT
TRBJ2-7 TRBV7-9 ASSYGGALVTTYEQY
TRBJ2-3 TRBV6-5 ASSYRLAGAADTQY
TRBJ2-7 TRBV19 ASSMISIQGSEQY
TRBJ1-1 TRBV20-1 SARVVGKNTEAF
TRBJ1-2 TRBV20-1 SARKARSANYGYT
TRBJ2-7 TRBV7-2 ASSQAGEQY
TRBJ2-3 TRBV4-3 PSSQDTGTDTQY
TRBJ1-3 TRBV29-1 SVDLGTGNTIY
TRBJ2-5 TRBV4-2 ASSQDRIGSQY
TRBJ2-1 TRBV4-3 ASSLTAGGDEQF
TRBJ2-2 TRBV11-3 ASSSRGSGTGELF
TRBJ1-2 TRBV4-3 ASSQDLAGANYGYT
TRBJ1-1 TRBV5-1 ASSLERPNTEAF
TRBJ1-6 TRBV9 ASSVVENSPLH
TRBJ2-1 TRBV9 ASSVGSNDEQF
TRBJ2-1 TRBV2 ASSGDYNEQF
TRBJ2-3 TRBV7-2 ASSFLGGPDTQY
TRBJ2-3 TRBV23-1 ASIARQGTDTQY
TRBJ1-1 TRBV10-3 AITGQGPGTEAF
TRBJ2-5 TRBV28 ASSLLREREAETQY
TRBJ1-2 TRBV3-1 ASSQDSQVWTYGYT
TRBJ2-2 TRBV6-4 ASILGGGKNTGELF
TRBJ2-1 TRBV21-1 ASSKGPATYNEQF
TRBJ1-5 TRBV4-1 ASSQEPGQGKFQPQH
TRBJ1-2 TRBV15 ATSREVGHGYT
TRBJ1-2 TRBV6-5 ASSPAGTALNYGYT
TRBJ2-7 TRBV6-2/TRBV6-3 ASSQGGEQY
TRBJ1-2 TRBV6-5 ASNSPDRLT
TRBJ1-6 TRBV7-2 ASSLAGDRSSYNSPLH
TRBJ2-7 TRBV7-8 ASSLVGGTATEQY
TRBJ2-1 TRBV6-2/TRBV6-3 ASSYSGRVNNEQF
TRBJ1-4 TRBV13 ASSLRLAGEKLF
TRBJ2-5 TRBV12-3/TRBV12-4 ASRPTTLNQETQY
TRBJ1-2 TRBV29-1 SVEGLHSGRTRYGYT